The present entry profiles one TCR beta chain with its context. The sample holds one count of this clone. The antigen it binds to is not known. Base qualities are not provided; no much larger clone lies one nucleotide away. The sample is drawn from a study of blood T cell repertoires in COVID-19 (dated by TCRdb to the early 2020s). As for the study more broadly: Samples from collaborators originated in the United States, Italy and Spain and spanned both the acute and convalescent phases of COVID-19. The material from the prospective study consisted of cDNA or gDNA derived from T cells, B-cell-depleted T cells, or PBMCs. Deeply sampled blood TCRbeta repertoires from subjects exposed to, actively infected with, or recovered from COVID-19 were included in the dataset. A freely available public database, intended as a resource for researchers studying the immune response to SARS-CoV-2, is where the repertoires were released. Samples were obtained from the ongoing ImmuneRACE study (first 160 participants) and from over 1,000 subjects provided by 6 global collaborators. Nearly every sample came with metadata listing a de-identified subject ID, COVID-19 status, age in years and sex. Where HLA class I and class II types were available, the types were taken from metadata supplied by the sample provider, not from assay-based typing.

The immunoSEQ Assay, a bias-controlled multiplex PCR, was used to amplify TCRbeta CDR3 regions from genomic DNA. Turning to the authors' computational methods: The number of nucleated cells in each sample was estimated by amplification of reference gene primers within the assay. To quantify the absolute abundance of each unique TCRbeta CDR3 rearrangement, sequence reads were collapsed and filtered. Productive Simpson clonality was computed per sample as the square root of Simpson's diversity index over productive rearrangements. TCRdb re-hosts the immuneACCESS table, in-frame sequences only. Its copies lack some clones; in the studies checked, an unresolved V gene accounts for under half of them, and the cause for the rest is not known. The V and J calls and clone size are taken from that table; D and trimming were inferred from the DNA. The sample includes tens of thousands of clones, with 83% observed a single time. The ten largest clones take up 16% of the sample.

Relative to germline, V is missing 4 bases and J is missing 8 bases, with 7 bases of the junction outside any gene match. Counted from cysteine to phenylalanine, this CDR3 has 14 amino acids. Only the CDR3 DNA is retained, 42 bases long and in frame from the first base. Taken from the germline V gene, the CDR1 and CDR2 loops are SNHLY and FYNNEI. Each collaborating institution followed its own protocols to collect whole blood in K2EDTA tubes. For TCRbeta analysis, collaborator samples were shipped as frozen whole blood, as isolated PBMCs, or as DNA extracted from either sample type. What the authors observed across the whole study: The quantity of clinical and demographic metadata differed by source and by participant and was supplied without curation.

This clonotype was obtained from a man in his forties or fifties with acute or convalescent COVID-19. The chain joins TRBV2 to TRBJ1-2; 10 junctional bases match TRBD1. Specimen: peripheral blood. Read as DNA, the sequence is TGTGCCAGCAGTGTCGGGACAGGGGTAGGAGGCTACACCTTC. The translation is CASSVGTGVGGYTF.